The source of this T cell receptor beta chain is a study of cytomegalovirus exposure and HLA in healthy donors. Study results and caveats: The authors judged a highly shared variant cluster likely a sequencing artifact.

The CDR3 is 17 residues long. The PCR had 60 Vbeta and 13 Jbeta primers. The data were produced by immunoSEQ multiplex PCR, yet TCRdb's version contains in-frame clones alone and is incomplete. The profile shows over 150,000 clones, 82% of them singletons. With respect to this clone: No antigen is known for it.

The TCR sequence derives from a girl aged 5-17 years in good health and CMV-seropositive. The chain is built from TRBV21-1 and TRBJ1-5; no check of the table's D call, TRBD1, against the DNA was made. TRBV21-1 counts as a pseudogene. Material for sequencing was PBMCs. The CDR3 here is CASSLVGADHSNQPQHF. In DNA, the CDR3 is TGTGCCAGCAGCCTTGTAGGGGCGGACCATAGCAATCAGCCCCAGCATTTT.